This note documents a single T cell receptor (beta chain) sequence. The antigen is undetermined. Unsorted whole blood yielded the total RNA, with T cells left unselected. Germline loops: CDR1 DFQATT, CDR2 SNEGSKA (reference sequence). There are 14 residues in the CDR3. These data belong to a study of monozygotic twins with inflammatory bowel disease. Study findings and constraints: The study supported no single strong signal or clonotype linked to IBD.

TCRdb reprocessed the 5' RACE reads and keeps a single row for each CDR3 protein, giving no DNA. This table holds more than 75,000 distinct CDR3 sequences. This sequence was found in a human donor with ulcerative colitis or Crohn's disease, or a healthy co-twin of an affected twin (not recorded which). Sequenced sample: blood. The chain has TRBV20-1 and TRBJ2-2; the D call of TRBD1 rests on TCRdb alone, since no DNA is present to check it. The CDR3 reads CSGRDRSNTGELFF.